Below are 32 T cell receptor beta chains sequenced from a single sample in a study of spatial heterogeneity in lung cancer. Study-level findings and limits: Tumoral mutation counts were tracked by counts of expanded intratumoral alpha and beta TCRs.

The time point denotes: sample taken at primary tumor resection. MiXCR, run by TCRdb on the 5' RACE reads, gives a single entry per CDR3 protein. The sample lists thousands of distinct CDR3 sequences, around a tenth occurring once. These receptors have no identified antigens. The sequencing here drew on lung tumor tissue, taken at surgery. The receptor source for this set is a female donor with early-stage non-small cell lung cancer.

CDR3 in DNA: TGCGCCAGCAGCTACCAGGGGATTTCCTACGAGCAGTACTTC. Translated: CASSYQGISYEQYF. The J gene is TRBJ2-7, the V gene TRBV5-1; a weak D match, TRBD1 (6 bases). CDR1 is SGHRS and CDR2 is YFSETQ in the germline V gene. Trimming stripped 3 bases from V and 1 base from J, with 11 bases between. The CDR3 has 14 amino acids.

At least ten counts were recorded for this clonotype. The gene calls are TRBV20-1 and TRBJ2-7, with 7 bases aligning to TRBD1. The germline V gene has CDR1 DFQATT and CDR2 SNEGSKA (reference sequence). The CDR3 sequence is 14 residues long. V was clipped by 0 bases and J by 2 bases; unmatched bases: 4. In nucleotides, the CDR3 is TGCAGTGCTAGAGATCCACAGGGGACCTACGAGCAGTACTTC. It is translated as CSARDPQGTYEQYF.

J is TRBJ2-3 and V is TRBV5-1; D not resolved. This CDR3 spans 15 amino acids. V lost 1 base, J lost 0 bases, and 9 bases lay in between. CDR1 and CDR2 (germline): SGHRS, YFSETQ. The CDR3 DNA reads TGCGCCAGCAGCTTGCTTGGGGATAGCACAGATACGCAGTATTTT. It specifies CASSLLGDSTDTQYF. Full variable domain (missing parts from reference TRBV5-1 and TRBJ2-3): KAGVTQTPRYLIKTRGQQVTLSCSPISGHRSVSWYQQTPGQGLQFLFEYFSETQRNKGNFPGRFSGRQFSNSRSEMNVSTLELGDSALYLCASSLLGDSTDTQYFGPGTRLTVL.

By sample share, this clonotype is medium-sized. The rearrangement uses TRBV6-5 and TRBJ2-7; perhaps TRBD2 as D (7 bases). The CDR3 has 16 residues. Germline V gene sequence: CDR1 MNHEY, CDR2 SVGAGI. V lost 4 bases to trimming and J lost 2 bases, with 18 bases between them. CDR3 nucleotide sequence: TGTGCCAGCAGTTCGACTTGGGGGGGGCGGCCCTACGAGCAGTACTTC. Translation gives CASSSTWGGRPYEQYF.

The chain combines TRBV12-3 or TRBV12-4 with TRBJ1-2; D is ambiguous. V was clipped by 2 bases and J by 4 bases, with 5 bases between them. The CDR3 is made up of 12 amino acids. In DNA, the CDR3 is TGTGCCAGCAGTTTACTGCGCTATGGCTACACCTTC. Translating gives CASSLLRYGYTF.

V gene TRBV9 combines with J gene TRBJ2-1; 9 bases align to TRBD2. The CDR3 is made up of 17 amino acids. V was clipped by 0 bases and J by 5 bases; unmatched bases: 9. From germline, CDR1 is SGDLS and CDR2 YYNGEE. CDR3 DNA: TGTGCCAGCAGCGTAGCTGCTAGCGGGGAGGGCAACAATGAGCAGTTCTTC. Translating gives CASSVAASGEGNNEQFF.

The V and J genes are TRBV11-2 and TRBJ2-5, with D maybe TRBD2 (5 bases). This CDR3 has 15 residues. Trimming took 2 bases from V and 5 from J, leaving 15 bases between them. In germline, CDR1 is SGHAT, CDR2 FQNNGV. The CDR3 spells CASSLRTASGETQYF. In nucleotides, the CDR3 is TGTGCCAGCAGCTTAAGGACGGCGTCGGGGGAGACCCAGTACTTC.

CDR3 in amino acids: CASSIRLAGYEQYF. In nucleotides, the CDR3 is TGTGCCAGCAGCATCCGACTAGCGGGGTACGAGCAGTACTTC. V gene TRBV11-2 combines with J gene TRBJ2-7; 11 bases map to TRBD2. Germline trimming cut 5 bases from V and 4 bases from J; bases unmatched to any gene: 4. In germline, CDR1 is SGHAT, CDR2 FQNNGV. The CDR3 has 14 residues.

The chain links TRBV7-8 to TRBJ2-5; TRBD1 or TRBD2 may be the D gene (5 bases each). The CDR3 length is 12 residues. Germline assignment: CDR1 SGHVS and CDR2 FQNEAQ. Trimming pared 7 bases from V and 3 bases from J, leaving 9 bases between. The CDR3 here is CASTMGEETQYF. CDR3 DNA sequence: TGTGCCAGCACCATGGGGGAAGAGACCCAGTACTTC.

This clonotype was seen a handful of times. The CDR3 bases are TGCGCCAGCAGCTTACGGACAGGGGGCACTGAAGCTTTCTTT. Its protein product is CASSLRTGGTEAFF. The chain links TRBV5-1 to TRBJ1-1; TRBD1 matches at 10 bases. The CDR3 loop spans 14 amino acids. V trimming: 2 bases; J trimming: 4 bases; junction bases outside the gene matches: 2. The V gene's germline CDR1 is SGHRS and CDR2 YFSETQ.

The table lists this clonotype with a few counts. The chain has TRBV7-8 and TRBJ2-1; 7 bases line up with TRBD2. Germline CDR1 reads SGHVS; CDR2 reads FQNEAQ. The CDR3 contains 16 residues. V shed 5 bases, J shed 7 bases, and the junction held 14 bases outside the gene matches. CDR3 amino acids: CASSLQGIGGSNEQFF. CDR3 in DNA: TGTGCCAGCAGCCTTCAAGGTATCGGGGGGTCAAATGAGCAGTTCTTC.

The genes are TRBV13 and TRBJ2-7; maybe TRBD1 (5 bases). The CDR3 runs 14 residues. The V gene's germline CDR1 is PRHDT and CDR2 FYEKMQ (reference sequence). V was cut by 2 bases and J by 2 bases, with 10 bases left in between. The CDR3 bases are TGTGCCAGCAGCTTATTAACAGGAGCCTACGAGCAGTACTTC. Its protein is CASSLLTGAYEQYF.

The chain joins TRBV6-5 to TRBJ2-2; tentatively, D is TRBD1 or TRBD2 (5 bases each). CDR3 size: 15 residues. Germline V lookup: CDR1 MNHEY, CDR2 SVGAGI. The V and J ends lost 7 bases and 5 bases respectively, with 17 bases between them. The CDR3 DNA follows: TGTGCCAGCACCCCTCGCCCGGGACCGACCGGGGAGCTGTTTTTT. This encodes CASTPRPGPTGELFF.

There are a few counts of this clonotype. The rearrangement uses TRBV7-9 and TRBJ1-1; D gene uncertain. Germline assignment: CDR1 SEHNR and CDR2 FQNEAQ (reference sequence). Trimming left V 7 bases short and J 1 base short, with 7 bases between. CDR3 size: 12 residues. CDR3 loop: CASTLRNTEAFF. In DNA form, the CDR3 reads TGTGCCAGCACCCTTAGGAACACTGAAGCTTTCTTT.

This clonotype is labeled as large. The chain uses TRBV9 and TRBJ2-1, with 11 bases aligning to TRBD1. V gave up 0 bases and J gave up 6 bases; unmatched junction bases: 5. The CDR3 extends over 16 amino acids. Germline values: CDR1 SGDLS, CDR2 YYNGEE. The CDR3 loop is CASSVAKGQGVNEQFF. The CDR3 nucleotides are TGTGCCAGCAGCGTAGCGAAGGGACAGGGGGTCAATGAGCAGTTCTTC.

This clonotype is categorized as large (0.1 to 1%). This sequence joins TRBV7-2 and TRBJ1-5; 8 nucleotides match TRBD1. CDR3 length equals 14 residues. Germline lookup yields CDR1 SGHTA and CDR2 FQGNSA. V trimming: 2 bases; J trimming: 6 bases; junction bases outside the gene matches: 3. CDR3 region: CASSLKTGAQPQHF. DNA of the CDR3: TGTGCCAGCAGCTTAAAGACAGGGGCTCAGCCCCAGCATTTT.

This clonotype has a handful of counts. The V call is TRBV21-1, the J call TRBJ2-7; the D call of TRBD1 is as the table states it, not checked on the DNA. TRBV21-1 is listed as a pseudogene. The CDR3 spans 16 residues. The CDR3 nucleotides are TGTGCCAGCAGCAAGGTCCCAGAAAGACCCACCTACGAGCAGTACTTC. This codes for CASSKVPERPTYEQYF.

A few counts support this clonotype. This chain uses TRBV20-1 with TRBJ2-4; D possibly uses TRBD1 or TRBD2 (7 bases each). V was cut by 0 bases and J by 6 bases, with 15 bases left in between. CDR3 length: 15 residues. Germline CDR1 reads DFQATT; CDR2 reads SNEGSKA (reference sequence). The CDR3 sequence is CSAREGGTVGNIQYF. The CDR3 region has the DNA TGCAGTGCTAGAGAGGGAGGGACAGTCGGAAACATTCAGTACTTC.

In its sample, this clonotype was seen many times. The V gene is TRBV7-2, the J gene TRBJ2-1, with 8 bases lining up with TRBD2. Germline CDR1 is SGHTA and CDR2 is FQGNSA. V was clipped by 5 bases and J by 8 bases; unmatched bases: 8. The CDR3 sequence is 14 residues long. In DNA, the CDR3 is TGTGCCAGCAGCACGACGGGGGGGCCCCATGAGCAGTTCTTC. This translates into CASSTTGGPHEQFF.

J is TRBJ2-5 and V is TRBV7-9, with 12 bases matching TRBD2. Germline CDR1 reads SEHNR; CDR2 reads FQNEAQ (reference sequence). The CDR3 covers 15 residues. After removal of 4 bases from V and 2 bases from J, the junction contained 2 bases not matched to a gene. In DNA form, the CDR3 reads TGTGCCAGCAGCTCGACTAGCGGGGGACAAGAGACCCAGTACTTC. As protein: CASSSTSGGQETQYF. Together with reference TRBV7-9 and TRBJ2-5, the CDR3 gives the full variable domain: DTGVSQNPRHKITKRGQNVTFRCDPISEHNRLYWYRQTLGQGPEFLTYFQNEAQLEKSRLLSDRFSAERPKGSFSTLEIQRTEQGDSAMYLCASSSTSGGQETQYFGPGTRLLVL.

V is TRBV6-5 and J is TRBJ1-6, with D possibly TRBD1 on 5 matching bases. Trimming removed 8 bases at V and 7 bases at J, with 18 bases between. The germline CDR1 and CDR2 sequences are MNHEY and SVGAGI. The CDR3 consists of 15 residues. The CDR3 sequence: CASGTGQRQNSPLHF. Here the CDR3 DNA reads TGTGCCAGCGGAACTGGGCAGCGACAGAATTCACCCCTCCACTTT.

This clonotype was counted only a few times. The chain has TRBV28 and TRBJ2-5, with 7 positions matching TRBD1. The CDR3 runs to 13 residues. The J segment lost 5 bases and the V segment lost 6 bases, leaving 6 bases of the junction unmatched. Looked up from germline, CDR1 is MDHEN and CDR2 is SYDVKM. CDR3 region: CASRLQGSETQYF. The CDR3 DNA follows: TGTGCCAGCAGACTACAGGGGAGCGAGACCCAGTACTTC.

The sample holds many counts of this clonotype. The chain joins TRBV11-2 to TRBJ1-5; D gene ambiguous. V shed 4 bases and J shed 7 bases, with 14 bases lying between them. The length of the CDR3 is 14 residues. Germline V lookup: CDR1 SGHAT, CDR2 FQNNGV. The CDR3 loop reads CASSSERGGQPQHF. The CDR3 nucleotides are TGTGCCAGCAGCTCGGAGCGGGGAGGGCAGCCCCAGCATTTT.

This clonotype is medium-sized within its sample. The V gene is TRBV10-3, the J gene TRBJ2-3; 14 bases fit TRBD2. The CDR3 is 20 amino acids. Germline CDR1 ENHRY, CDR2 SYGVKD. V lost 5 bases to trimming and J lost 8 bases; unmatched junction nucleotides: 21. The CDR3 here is CAISTDPGLAGEPRAGTQYF. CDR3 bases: TGTGCCATCAGTACCGACCCGGGACTAGCGGGGGAGCCGAGAGCTGGTACGCAGTATTTT.

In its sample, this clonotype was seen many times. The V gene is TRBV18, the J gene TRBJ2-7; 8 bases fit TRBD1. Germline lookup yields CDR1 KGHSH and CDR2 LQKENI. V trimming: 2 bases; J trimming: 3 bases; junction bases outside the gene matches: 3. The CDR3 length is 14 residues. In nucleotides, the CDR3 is TGTGCCAGCTCACCAACCGGGACAGGCTACGAGCAGTACTTC. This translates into CASSPTGTGYEQYF.

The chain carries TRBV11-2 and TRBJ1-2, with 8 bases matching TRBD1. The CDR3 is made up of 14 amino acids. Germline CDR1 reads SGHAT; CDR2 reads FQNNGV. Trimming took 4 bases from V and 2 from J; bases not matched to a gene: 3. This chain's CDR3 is CASSSTGGNYGYTF. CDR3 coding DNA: TGTGCCAGCAGCTCAACAGGGGGGAACTATGGCTACACCTTC.

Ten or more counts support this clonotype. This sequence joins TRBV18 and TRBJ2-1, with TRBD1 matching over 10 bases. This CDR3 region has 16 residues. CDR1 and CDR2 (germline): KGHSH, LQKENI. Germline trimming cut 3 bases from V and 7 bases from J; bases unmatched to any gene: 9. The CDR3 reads CASSPPTGGWVNEQFF. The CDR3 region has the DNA TGTGCCAGCTCACCGCCGACAGGGGGCTGGGTAAATGAGCAGTTCTTC. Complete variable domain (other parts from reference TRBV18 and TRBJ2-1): NAGVMQNPRHLVRRRGQEARLRCSPMKGHSHVYWYRQLPEEGLKFMVYLQKENIIDESGMPKERFSAEFPKEGPSILRIQQVVRGDSAAYFCASSPPTGGWVNEQFFGPGTRLTVL.

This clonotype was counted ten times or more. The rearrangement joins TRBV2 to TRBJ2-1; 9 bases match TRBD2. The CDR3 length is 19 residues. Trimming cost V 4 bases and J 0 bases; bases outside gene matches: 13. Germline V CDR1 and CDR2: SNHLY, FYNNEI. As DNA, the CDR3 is TGTGCCAGCAGTGTGGGACTTTCTAGCGGGAAACGCTCCTACAATGAGCAGTTCTTC. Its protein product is CASSVGLSSGKRSYNEQFF.

The CDR3 DNA is TGTGCCACCAGTGGACTCCAGGGACAGGGAAGGGGTTACACCGGGGAGCTGTTTTTT. Translation: CATSGLQGQGRGYTGELFF. The chain employs TRBV24-1 and TRBJ2-2; 9 nucleotides line up with TRBD1. V shed 5 bases and J 3 bases; nucleotides not matched to a gene: 15. From germline, CDR1 is KGHDR and CDR2 SFDVKD. CDR3 length: 19 amino acids.

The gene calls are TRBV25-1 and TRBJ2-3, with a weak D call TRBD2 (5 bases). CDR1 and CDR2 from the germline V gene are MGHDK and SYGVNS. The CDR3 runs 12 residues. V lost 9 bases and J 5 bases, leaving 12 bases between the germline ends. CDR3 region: CASTPAGDTQYF. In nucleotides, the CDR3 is TGTGCCAGTACCCCGGCGGGAGATACGCAGTATTTT.

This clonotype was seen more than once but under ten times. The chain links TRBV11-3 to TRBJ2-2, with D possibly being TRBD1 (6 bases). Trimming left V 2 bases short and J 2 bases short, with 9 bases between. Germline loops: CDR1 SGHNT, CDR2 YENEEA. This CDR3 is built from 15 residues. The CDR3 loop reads CASSLRTVNTGELFF. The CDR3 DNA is TGTGCCAGCAGCTTAAGGACAGTTAACACCGGGGAGCTGTTTTTT.

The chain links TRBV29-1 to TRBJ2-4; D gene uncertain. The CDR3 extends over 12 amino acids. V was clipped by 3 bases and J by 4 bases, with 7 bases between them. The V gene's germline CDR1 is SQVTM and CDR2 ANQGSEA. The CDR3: CSVDAPKNIQYF. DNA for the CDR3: TGCAGCGTTGACGCCCCAAAAAACATTCAGTACTTC.